The entry that follows covers one TCR beta chain sequence. This sample was taken from a study of blood T cell repertoires in COVID-19. This CDR3 contains 13 residues. From germline, CDR1 is MNHEY and CDR2 SVGAGI. The ends lost 4 bases at V and 4 bases at J; junction bases unmatched: 2. As originally analysed: Amplification of reference gene primers was used by the study to estimate nucleated cell counts. Repertoires were generated with immunoSEQ multiplex PCR, while TCRdb's copy carries only in-frame clones and drops some. D and trimming come from the DNA, and the V and J calls and clone size come from that table. Seen here are roughly 380,000 clones, 85% observed once, and the top ten hold 3.5% to 4%.

The sequence was collected from a young woman with acute or convalescent COVID-19. The sample comprised peripheral blood. This sequence joins TRBV6-5 and TRBJ1-2; 8 bases are a match to TRBD1. The CDR3 nucleotides read TGTGCCAGCAGTTGGACAGGGAGCTATGGCTACACCTTC. This sequence encodes CASSWTGSYGYTF.